Described below is a single T cell receptor beta chain sequence and its context. Its antigen is not known. The data were taken from a study of cytomegalovirus exposure and HLA in healthy donors. Study-wide findings and caveats: Trimming of TCR beta V- and J-genes showed a link, identified in a later analysis, to a missense DCLRE1C variant. Sequencing probably produced one cluster of sequence variants that were highly shared. Per a later analysis, fewer than 20,000 TCR beta sequences showed association with HLA alleles at 0.05 false discovery rate.

A multiplex PCR was run with 60 Vbeta primers and 13 Jbeta primers. The data were produced by immunoSEQ multiplex PCR, yet TCRdb's version contains in-frame clones alone and is incomplete. The sample records fewer than 250,000 clones, about four fifths being singletons. These donors counted as nominally healthy when sampled, but unrecorded immune exposures were likely. Germline CDR1 SGDLS, CDR2 YYNGEE. The CDR3 is 22 residues long. Trimming cost V 3 bases and J 6 bases; bases outside gene matches: 29. This TCR came from a young man in good health and CMV-seronegative. V is TRBV9 and J is TRBJ2-7; 11 nucleotides line up with TRBD2. Sequenced material: PBMCs. CDR3 bases: TGTGCCAGCAGCGATAGTCCGCAAAGCTCATTAGCGGGAGGGCCCTCGGGAAGCGAGCAGTACTTC. Amino acid sequence: CASSDSPQSSLAGGPSGSEQYF.